This T cell receptor beta chain was retrieved from a study of blood T cell repertoires in COVID-19. Study at large: The United States, Italy and Spain supplied acute and convalescent COVID-19 samples.

The CDR3 covers 16 residues. Germline trimming cut 5 bases from V and 6 bases from J; bases unmatched to any gene: 13. The germline V gene encodes CDR1 LNHDA and CDR2 SQIVND (reference sequence). TCRdb's copy holds only in-frame clones and misses some; the assay was immunoSEQ multiplex PCR. The sample has more than 75,000 clones, around nine tenths seen once. What was sequenced was peripheral blood. The receptor was derived from a woman of 80 years or more with acute or convalescent COVID-19. This chain links TRBV19 with TRBJ2-3, with 8 bases fitting TRBD2. DNA of the CDR3: TGTGCCAGTAGTTTATCTAGCGGGTTGGGCAGGGATACGCAGTATTTT. Encoded protein: CASSLSSGLGRDTQYF.